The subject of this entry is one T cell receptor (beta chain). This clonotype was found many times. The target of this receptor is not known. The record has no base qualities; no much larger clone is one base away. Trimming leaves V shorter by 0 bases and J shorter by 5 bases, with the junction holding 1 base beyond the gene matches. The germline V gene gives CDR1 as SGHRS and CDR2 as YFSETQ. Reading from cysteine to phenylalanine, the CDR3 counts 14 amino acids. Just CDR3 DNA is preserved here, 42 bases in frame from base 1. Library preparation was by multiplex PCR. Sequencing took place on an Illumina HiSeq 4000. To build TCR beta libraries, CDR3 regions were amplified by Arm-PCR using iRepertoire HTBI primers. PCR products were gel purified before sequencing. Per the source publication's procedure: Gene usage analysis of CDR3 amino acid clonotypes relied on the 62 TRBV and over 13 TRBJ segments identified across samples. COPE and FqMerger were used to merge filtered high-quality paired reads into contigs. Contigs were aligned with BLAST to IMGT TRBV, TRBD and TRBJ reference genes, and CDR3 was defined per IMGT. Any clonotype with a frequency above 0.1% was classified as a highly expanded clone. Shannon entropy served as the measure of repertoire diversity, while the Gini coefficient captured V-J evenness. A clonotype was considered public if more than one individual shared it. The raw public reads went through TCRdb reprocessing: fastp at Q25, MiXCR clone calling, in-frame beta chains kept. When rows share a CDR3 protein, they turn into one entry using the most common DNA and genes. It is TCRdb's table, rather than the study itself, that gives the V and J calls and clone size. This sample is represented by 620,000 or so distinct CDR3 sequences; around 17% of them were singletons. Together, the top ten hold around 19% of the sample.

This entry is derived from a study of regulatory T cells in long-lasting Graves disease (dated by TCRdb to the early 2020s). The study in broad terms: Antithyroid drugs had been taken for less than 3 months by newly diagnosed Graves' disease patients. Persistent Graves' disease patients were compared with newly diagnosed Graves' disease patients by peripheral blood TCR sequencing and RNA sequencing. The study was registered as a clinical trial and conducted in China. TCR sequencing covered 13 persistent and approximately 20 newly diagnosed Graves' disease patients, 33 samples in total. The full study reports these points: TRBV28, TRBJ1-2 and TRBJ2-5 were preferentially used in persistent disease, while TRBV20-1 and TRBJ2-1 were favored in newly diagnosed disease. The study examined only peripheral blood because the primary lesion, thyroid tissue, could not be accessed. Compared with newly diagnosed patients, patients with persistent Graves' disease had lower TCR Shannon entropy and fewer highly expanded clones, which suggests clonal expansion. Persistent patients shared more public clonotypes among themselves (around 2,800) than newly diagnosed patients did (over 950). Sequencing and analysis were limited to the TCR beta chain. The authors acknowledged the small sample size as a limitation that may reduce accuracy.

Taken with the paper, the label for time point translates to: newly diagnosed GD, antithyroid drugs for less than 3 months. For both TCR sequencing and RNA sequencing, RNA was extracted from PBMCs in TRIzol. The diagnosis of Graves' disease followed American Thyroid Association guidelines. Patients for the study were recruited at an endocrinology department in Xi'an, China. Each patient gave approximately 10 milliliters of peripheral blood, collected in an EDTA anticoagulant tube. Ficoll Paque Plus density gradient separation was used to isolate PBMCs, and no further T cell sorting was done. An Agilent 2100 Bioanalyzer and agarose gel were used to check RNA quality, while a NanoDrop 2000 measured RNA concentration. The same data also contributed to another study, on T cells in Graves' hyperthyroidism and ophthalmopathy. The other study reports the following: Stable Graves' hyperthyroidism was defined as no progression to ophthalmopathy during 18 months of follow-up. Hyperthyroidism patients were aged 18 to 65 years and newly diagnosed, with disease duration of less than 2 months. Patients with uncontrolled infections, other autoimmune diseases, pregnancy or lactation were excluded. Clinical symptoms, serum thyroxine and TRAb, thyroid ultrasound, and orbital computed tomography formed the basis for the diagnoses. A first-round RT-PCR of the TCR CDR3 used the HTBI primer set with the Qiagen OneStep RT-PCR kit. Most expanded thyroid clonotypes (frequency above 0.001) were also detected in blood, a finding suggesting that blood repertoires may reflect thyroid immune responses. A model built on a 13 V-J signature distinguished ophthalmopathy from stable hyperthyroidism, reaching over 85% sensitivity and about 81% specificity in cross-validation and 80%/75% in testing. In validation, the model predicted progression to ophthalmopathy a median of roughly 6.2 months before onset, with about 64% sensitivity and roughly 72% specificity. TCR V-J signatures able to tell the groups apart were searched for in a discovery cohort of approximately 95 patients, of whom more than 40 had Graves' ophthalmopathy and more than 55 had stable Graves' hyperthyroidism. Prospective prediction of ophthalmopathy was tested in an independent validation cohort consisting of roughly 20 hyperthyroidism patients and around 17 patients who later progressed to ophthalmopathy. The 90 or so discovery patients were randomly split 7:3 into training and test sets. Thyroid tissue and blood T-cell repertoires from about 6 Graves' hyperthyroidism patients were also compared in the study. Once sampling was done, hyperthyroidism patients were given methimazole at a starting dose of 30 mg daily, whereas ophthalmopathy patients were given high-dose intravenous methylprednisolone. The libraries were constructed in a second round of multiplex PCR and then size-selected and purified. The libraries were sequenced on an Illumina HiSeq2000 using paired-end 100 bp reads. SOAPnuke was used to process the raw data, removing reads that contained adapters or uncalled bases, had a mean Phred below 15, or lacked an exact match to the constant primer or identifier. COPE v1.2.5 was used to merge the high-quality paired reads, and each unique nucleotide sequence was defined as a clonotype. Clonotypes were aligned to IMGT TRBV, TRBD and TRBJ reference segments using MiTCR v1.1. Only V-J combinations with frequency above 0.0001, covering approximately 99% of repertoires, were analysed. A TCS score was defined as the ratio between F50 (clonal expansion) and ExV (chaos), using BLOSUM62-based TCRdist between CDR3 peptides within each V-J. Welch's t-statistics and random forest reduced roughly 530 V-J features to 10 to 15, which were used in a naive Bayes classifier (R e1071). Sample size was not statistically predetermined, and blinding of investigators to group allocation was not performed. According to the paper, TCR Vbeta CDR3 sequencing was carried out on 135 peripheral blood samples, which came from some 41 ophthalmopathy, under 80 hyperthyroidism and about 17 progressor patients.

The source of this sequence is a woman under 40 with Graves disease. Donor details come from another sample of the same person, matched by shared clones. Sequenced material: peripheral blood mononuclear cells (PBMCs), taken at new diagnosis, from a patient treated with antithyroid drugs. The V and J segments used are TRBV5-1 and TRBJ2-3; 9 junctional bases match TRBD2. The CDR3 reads CASSLGGRGDTQYF. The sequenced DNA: TGCGCCAGCAGCTTGGGCGGGAGGGGAGATACGCAGTATTTT.